The 3 T cell receptor beta chains given below trace back to one sample, sequenced in a study of T cells in Graves' hyperthyroidism and ophthalmopathy. Template material for amplifying TCR beta CDR3 regions consisted of RNA transcripts. HTBI primers were employed in a first-round RT-PCR of the TCR CDR3. TCRdb itself ran the multiplex PCR reads through MiXCR, one entry per CDR3 protein. The data show hundreds of thousands of distinct CDR3 sequences, with 20% seen just once and 45% to 50% held by the top ten. Sequencing input: blood. All receptors come from a middle-aged man with Graves' ophthalmopathy.

In this sample, this clonotype turned up many times. The chain is built from TRBV9 and TRBJ1-1; D unclear. The germline V gene encodes CDR1 SGDLS and CDR2 YYNGEE. Trimming pared 0 bases from V and 5 bases from J, leaving 8 bases between. The CDR3 is 13 residues long. The CDR3 DNA is TGTGCCAGCAGCGTAGTTCCGGGGACTGAAGCTTTCTTT. This encodes CASSVVPGTEAFF.

Remarks on this clonotype: The final CDR3 position lacks the conserved phenylalanine or tryptophan, pointing to a likely read error. The V and J genes are TRBV3-1 and TRBJ2-7; weak D call: TRBD2 (5 bases). CDR1 is LGHDT and CDR2 is YNNKEL in the germline V gene (reference sequence). V shed 4 bases and J shed 0 bases, with 13 bases lying between them. The CDR3 is 15 amino acids. This chain's CDR3 is CASSRRGGSSYEQYL. In DNA, the CDR3 is TGTGCCAGCAGCCGGAGAGGAGGAAGCTCCTACGAGCAGTACCTC.

This clonotype was counted ten times or more. J is TRBJ2-3 and V is TRBV6-1, with TRBD2 matching 15 bases. The germline V gene has CDR1 MNHNS and CDR2 SASEGT. CDR3 length: 18 amino acids. V trimming: 6 bases; J trimming: 4 bases; junction bases outside the gene matches: 11. The CDR3, as DNA: TGTGCCAGCAGCCGGGGTCCGGGACTAGCGGGAGGTGCAGATACGCAGTATTTT. Encoded protein: CASSRGPGLAGGADTQYF.